These 26 T cell receptor beta chains were all obtained from the same sample, sequenced in a study of identifying expanded T cells in peripheral blood. Profiling relied on immunoSEQ multiplex PCR, and the TCRdb table lists in-frame clones only, not all of them. The profile shows some 95,000 clones, approximately 83% of them singletons. The specimen was blood. These TCRs come from a person aged 18 to 75 in good health.

The CDR3 here is CAWRKRDRVNTEAFF. The CDR3 DNA reads TGTGCCTGGAGGAAACGTGACAGGGTGAACACTGAAGCTTTCTTT. The chain couples TRBV30 to TRBJ1-1, with TRBD1 matching 7 bases. The CDR3 spans 15 residues. Germline CDR1 reads GTSNPN; CDR2 reads SVGIG (reference sequence). Trimming cost V 3 bases and J 0 bases; bases outside gene matches: 7.

The chain joins TRBV7-2 to TRBJ2-6; D ambiguous. CDR3 length: 15 residues. V lost 3 bases and J lost 0, with 6 bases in between. CDR1 and CDR2 from the germline V gene are SGHTA and FQGNSA. The CDR3 coding sequence is TGTGCCAGCAGCTTCGGCCGCTCTGGGGCCAACGTCCTGACTTTC. Its translation: CASSFGRSGANVLTF.

J is TRBJ2-7 and V is TRBV14; D unresolved. Germline CDR1 is SGHDN and CDR2 is FVKESK. The CDR3 totals 16 residues. V was pared by 1 base and J by 4 bases, with 17 bases between. DNA of the CDR3: TGTGCCAGCAGCCAAGTCCCCAGCACGACGACTTACGAGCAGTACTTC. This gives the protein CASSQVPSTTTYEQYF. The whole variable domain, remainder taken from reference TRBV14 and TRBJ2-7, is EAGVTQFPSHSVIEKGQTVTLRCDPISGHDNLYWYRRVMGKEIKFLLHFVKESKQDESGMPNNRFLAERTGGTYSTLKVQPAELEDSGVYFCASSQVPSTTTYEQYFGPGTRLTVT.

The genes are TRBV7-2 and TRBJ1-1; D ambiguous. With 2 bases removed from V and 2 bases from J, the gap between germline ends came to 12 bases. In germline, CDR1 is SGHTA, CDR2 FQGNSA. The CDR3 loop spans 15 amino acids. CDR3: CASSLRRQSNTEAFF. CDR3 nucleotide sequence: TGTGCCAGCAGCTTACGACGCCAGAGTAACACTGAAGCTTTCTTT.

The chain couples TRBV6-6 to TRBJ1-5; a possible D gene is TRBD1 (5 bases). Germline values: CDR1 MNHNY, CDR2 SVGAGI (reference sequence). Trimming took off 6 bases at V and 1 base at J, with 10 bases between the two ends. CDR3 length: 14 amino acids. The CDR3 loop reads CASSEGQSNQPQHF. For the CDR3, the DNA is TGTGCCAGCAGCGAGGGGCAGAGCAATCAGCCCCAGCATTTT.

V usage is TRBV7-2 and J usage is TRBJ1-5, with D unresolved. CDR1 SGHTA and CDR2 FQGNSA come from the germline V gene. Trimming removed 3 bases from V and 3 bases from J, with 15 bases in between. The CDR3 is made up of 16 amino acids. DNA of the CDR3: TGTGCCAGCAGCTTGTACCAACGACGGGCCAATCAGCCCCAGCATTTT. This codes for CASSLYQRRANQPQHF.

The V call is TRBV7-6, the J call TRBJ1-6; 11 positions agree with TRBD1. The CDR3 runs to 14 residues. Germline assignment: CDR1 SGHVS and CDR2 FNYEAQ. V lost 5 bases to trimming and J lost 10 bases; unmatched junction nucleotides: 4. The CDR3 coding sequence is TGTGCCAGCAGCGATCGGGACAGGGGGTCACCCCTCCACTTT. Translating gives CASSDRDRGSPLHF.

The chain has TRBV7-8 and TRBJ2-1, with TRBD2 matching over 7 bases. Germline loops: CDR1 SGHVS, CDR2 FQNEAQ. The ends lost 0 bases at V and 6 bases at J; junction bases unmatched: 2. The CDR3 covers 14 residues. The CDR3, as DNA: TGTGCCAGCAGCTTAGCGGGGGGGGGCAATGAGCAGTTCTTC. This gives the protein CASSLAGGGNEQFF.

The CDR3 reads CASSFGTEAFF. Written as DNA, the CDR3 is TGTGCCAGCAGCTTCGGGACTGAAGCTTTCTTT. The chain has TRBV7-8 and TRBJ1-1; D uncertain. CDR1 and CDR2 from the germline V gene are SGHVS and FQNEAQ. The CDR3 contains 11 residues. Trimming shortened V by 3 bases and J by 5 bases, and 4 bases separated the two germline ends.

The genes are TRBV6-6 and TRBJ2-3; 8 nucleotides line up with TRBD1. Germline lookup yields CDR1 MNHNY and CDR2 SVGAGI (reference sequence). CDR3 length: 13 amino acids. V was clipped by 5 bases and J by 5 bases; unmatched bases: 3. CDR3 bases: TGTGCCAGCAGTCAGGGGGCAGGAGATACGCAGTATTTT. It is translated as CASSQGAGDTQYF.

The chain links TRBV5-1 to TRBJ1-2; 7 bases are a match to TRBD1. The CDR3 spans 16 residues. Germline CDR1 SGHRS, CDR2 YFSETQ. V shed 4 bases and J 7 bases; nucleotides not matched to a gene: 16. In nucleotides, the CDR3 is TGCGCCAGCAGCCCTGGGTCGACAGGGTTGAGGGGTGGCTACACCTTC. As protein: CASSPGSTGLRGGYTF. Based on the CDR3 plus reference TRBV5-1 and TRBJ1-2, the full variable domain is KAGVTQTPRYLIKTRGQQVTLSCSPISGHRSVSWYQQTPGQGLQFLFEYFSETQRNKGNFPGRFSGRQFSNSRSEMNVSTLELGDSALYLCASSPGSTGLRGGYTFGSGTRLTVV.

V is TRBV11-2 and J is TRBJ1-5; 8 bases match TRBD1. CDR3 length equals 15 residues. Germline V lookup: CDR1 SGHAT, CDR2 FQNNGV. J gave up 7 bases and V 4 bases, and 9 bases lay outside the gene matches. CDR3 bases: TGTGCCAGCAGCTGGACCAGGGGGCCCCGGCAGCCCCAGCATTTT. Amino acids: CASSWTRGPRQPQHF.

V gene TRBV7-2 combines with J gene TRBJ1-5; perhaps TRBD1 as D (6 bases). Germline values: CDR1 SGHTA, CDR2 FQGNSA. This CDR3 comprises 14 residues. Trimming left V 3 bases short and J 5 bases short, with 11 bases between. DNA for the CDR3: TGTGCCAGCAGCTTTGACAGGACCTATCAGCCCCAGCATTTT. Translation: CASSFDRTYQPQHF.

The chain has TRBV11-2 and TRBJ1-1; D may be TRBD1 (6 bases). Germline V CDR1 and CDR2: SGHAT, FQNNGV. The V and J ends lost 0 bases and 3 bases respectively, with 8 bases between them. There are 14 residues in the CDR3. The CDR3 sequence: CASSLDRGDTEAFF. The CDR3 region has the DNA TGTGCCAGCAGCTTAGATAGGGGGGACACTGAAGCTTTCTTT.

This rearrangement joins TRBV5-1 to TRBJ2-1; a possible D gene is TRBD1 (6 bases). The CDR3 consists of 16 residues. Trimming stripped 0 bases from V and 4 bases from J, with 14 bases between. The V gene's germline CDR1 is SGHRS and CDR2 YFSETQ. The CDR3 sequence is CASSLGRGLVYNEQFF. The CDR3 bases are TGCGCCAGCAGCTTGGGCAGGGGATTAGTGTACAATGAGCAGTTCTTC.

The CDR3 region has the DNA TGTGCCAGCAGCTTACCCCTCGGGTGGGGTATCGAAGATACGCAGTATTTT. Encoded protein: CASSLPLGWGIEDTQYF. The V call is TRBV11-3, the J call TRBJ2-3, with no clear D. The CDR3 consists of 17 residues. The germline V and J ends were trimmed by 2 bases and 5 bases, with 20 bases remaining between them. From germline, CDR1 is SGHNT and CDR2 YENEEA. The complete variable domain, with remaining parts taken from reference TRBV11-3 and TRBJ2-3, reads EAGVVQSPRYKIIEKKQPVAFWCNPISGHNTLYWYLQNLGQGPELLIRYENEEAVDDSQLPKDRFSAERLKGVDSTLKIQPAELGDSAVYLCASSLPLGWGIEDTQYFGPGTRLTVL.

The chain uses TRBV5-4 and TRBJ1-1; D unresolved. Germline V gives CDR1 SGHNT, CDR2 YYREEE (reference sequence). The CDR3 has 16 residues. Trimming took off 4 bases at V and 0 bases at J, with 16 bases between the two ends. CDR3 in amino acids: CASSPLWGSLNTEAFF. DNA of the CDR3: TGTGCCAGCAGCCCCCTCTGGGGATCCCTGAACACTGAAGCTTTCTTT.

This clone appeared a few times. The rearrangement joins TRBV19 to TRBJ2-1; possible D gene TRBD1, 7 bases. Trimming removed 10 bases at V and 0 bases at J, with 16 bases between. The CDR3 spans 15 residues. Germline CDR1 reads LNHDA; CDR2 reads SQIVND (reference sequence). The CDR3 region has the DNA TGTGCCACCAACCCAGGGGGGAGCTCCTACAATGAGCAGTTCTTC. Protein: CATNPGGSSYNEQFF.

This chain connects TRBV4-3 to TRBJ2-3; possibly TRBD2 for D (5 bases). CDR3 length equals 16 residues. V gave up 0 bases and J gave up 3 bases, with 13 bases separating them. CDR1 is LGHNA and CDR2 is YSLEER in the germline V gene. CDR3 amino acids: CASSQDHRTGTDTQYF. DNA of the CDR3: TGCGCCAGCAGCCAAGATCATCGGACGGGGACAGATACGCAGTATTTT.

The V gene is TRBV4-1, the J gene TRBJ2-7, with 11 positions matching TRBD1. This CDR3 is built from 15 residues. Germline V gene data show CDR1 as MGHRA and CDR2 as YSYEKL. Unmatched junction bases numbered 10, after V lost 5 bases and J lost 7 bases. The CDR3 nucleotides read TGCGCCAGCAGCTATCGGACAGGGGGCGCGGAAGAGCAGTACTTC. Protein product: CASSYRTGGAEEQYF.

The chain carries TRBV7-9 and TRBJ2-5, with 12 positions matching TRBD1. The CDR3 extends over 18 amino acids. Germline values: CDR1 SEHNR, CDR2 FQNEAQ (reference sequence). J gave up 5 bases and V 1 base, and 11 bases lay outside the gene matches. In DNA form, the CDR3 reads TGTGCCAGCAGCTTAGTGGGGACAGGGGGCGCGGATGGGGAGACCCAGTACTTC. Residues: CASSLVGTGGADGETQYF.

The chain is built from TRBV11-3 and TRBJ1-1; D unclear. Between the trimmed V and J ends, which lost 1 base and 7 bases, there was a span of 10 bases. Looked up from germline, CDR1 is SGHNT and CDR2 is YENEEA. The CDR3 has 13 residues. The CDR3 DNA is TGTGCCAGCAGCTTAGGGGAGTTTCTTGAAGCTTTCTTT. Translating it yields CASSLGEFLEAFF.

This clone has just one count. The V and J genes are TRBV6-5 and TRBJ2-4; tentative D call: TRBD2 (6 bases). Germline-derived CDR1 and CDR2 are MNHEY and SVGAGI. Trimming removed 2 bases from V and 3 bases from J, with 14 bases in between. The CDR3 is made up of 16 amino acids. The CDR3 reads CASSYGGATGKNIQYF. DNA for the CDR3: TGTGCCAGCAGTTACGGCGGGGCTACAGGCAAAAACATTCAGTACTTC.

The genes are TRBV29-1 and TRBJ2-5, with D possibly being TRBD2 (7 bases). The CDR3 length is 12 residues. Germline V gene data show CDR1 as SQVTM and CDR2 as ANQGSEA. V was trimmed by 7 bases and J by 5 bases, leaving 14 bases between them. The CDR3 region is CSGLEGGETQYF. In nucleotides, the CDR3 is TGCAGCGGTTTGGAGGGGGGGGAGACCCAGTACTTC.

The rearrangement links TRBV19 to TRBJ2-7; either TRBD1 or TRBD2 may supply D (5 bases each). This CDR3 is 14 amino acids long. In germline, CDR1 is LNHDA, CDR2 SQIVND (reference sequence). Trimming pared 6 bases from V and 3 bases from J, leaving 15 bases between. The CDR3 loop reads CASRRDDLYYEQYF. DNA for the CDR3: TGTGCCAGTAGACGGGACGATTTGTACTACGAGCAGTACTTC.

This clone has more than one count but fewer than ten. The chain has TRBV4-1 and TRBJ2-4; D may be TRBD1 (5 bases). V dropped 0 bases and J dropped 0 bases, with 24 bases sitting between them. The CDR3 runs to 21 residues. The germline V gene encodes CDR1 MGHRA and CDR2 YSYEKL. CDR3 coding DNA: TGCGCCAGCAGCCAAGATCTGGGGAACGTAAGGAAACAGGTAGCCAAAAACATTCAGTACTTC. This encodes CASSQDLGNVRKQVAKNIQYF.